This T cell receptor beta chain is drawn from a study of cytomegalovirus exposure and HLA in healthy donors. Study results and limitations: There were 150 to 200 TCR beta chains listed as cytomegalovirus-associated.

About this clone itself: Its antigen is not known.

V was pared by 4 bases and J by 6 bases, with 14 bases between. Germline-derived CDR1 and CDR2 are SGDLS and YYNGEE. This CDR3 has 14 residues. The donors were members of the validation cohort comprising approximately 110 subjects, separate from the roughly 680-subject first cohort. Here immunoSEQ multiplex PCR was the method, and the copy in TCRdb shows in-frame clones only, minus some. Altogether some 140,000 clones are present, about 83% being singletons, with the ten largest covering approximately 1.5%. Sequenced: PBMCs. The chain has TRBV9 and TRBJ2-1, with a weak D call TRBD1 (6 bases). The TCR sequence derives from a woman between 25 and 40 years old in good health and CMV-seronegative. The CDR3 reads CASSLIGQSNEQFF. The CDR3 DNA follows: TGTGCCAGCAGCTTAATAGGACAGAGCAATGAGCAGTTCTTC.